This T cell receptor (beta chain) was recovered during a study of tumor-infiltrating lymphocytes in primary liver carcinoma. The wider study: The study enrolled male and female patients aged 30 to 69 years.

As to this clonotype: The target antigen is unknown. This may be a read error, as it is one base from a much larger clone.

Germline V gives CDR1 SEHNR, CDR2 FQNEAQ (reference sequence). CDR3 length equals 17 residues. The V gene end was trimmed by 7 bases and the J gene end by 0 bases; junction bases not matched to a gene: 10. Priming with a constant-region primer yielded TCR beta cDNA from 400 to 550 ng total RNA. Three nested multiplex PCR rounds of slightly modified ARM-PCR generated TCR beta libraries. For about 11 cycles apiece, the opening two PCR rounds ran with TRBV1-TRBV30 forward primers and a C-beta reverse primer. MiXCR was run by TCRdb on the multiplex PCR reads, yielding one entry per CDR3 protein. Of approximately 100,000 distinct CDR3 sequences in the sample, about 62% were seen once. The study's findings and limits: Among top clones, only about 7-25% appeared in all five tumor regions.

Co-extracted RNA and DNA came from roughly 20-30 mg of unsorted bulk tissue. Every tumor sample had over 85% viable tumor cells. The chain carries TRBV7-9 and TRBJ1-3, with 9 positions matching TRBD1. This clonotype was obtained from a woman between 55 and 75 years old with primary liver carcinoma and hepatitis B virus infection. The specimen was liver tumor tissue from sampling region 2. Subset denoted: tumor region T2, inferior pole. The CDR3 DNA sequence: TGTGCCAGCACCTTGGCACAGGGGGCTTACTCTGGAAACACCATATATTTT. This encodes CASTLAQGAYSGNTIYF.